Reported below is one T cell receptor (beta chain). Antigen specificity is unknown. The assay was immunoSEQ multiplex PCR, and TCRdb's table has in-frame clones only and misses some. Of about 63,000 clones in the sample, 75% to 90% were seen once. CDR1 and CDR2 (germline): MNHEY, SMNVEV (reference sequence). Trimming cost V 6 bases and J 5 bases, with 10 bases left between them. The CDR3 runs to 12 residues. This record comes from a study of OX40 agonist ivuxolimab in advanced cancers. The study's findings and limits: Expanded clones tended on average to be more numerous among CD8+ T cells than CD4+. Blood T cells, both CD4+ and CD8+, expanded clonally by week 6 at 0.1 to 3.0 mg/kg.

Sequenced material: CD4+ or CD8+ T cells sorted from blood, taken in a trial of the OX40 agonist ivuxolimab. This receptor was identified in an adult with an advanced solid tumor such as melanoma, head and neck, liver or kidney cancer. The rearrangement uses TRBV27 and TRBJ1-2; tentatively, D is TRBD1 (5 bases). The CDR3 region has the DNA TGTGCCAGCAGGGGGGGATGGTATGGCTACACCTTC. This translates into CASRGGWYGYTF.